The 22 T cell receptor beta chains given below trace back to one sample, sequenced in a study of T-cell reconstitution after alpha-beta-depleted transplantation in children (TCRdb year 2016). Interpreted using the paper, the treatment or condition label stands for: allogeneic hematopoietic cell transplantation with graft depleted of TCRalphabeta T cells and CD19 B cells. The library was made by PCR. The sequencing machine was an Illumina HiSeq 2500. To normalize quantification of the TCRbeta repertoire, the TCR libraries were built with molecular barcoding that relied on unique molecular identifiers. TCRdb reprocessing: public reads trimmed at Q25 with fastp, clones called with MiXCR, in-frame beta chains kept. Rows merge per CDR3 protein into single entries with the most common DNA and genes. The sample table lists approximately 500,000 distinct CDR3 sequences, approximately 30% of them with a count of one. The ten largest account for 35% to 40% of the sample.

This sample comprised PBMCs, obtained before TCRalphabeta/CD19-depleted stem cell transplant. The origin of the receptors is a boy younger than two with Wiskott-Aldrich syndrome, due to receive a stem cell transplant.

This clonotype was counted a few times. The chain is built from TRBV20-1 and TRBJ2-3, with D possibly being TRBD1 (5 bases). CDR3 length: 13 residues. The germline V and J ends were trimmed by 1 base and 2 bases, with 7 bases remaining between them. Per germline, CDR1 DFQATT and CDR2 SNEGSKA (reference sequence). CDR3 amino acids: CSARGQPTDTQYF. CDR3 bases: TGCAGTGCTAGAGGACAGCCCACAGATACGCAGTATTTT.

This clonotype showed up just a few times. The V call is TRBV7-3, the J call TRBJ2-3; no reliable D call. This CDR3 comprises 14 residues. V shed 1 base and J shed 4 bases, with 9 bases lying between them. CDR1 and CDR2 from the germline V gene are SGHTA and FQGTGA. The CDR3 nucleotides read TGTGCCAGCAGCTTAATGCCGGAGTCAGATACGCAGTATTTT. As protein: CASSLMPESDTQYF. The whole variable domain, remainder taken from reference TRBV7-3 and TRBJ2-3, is GAGVSQTPSNKVTEKGKYVELRCDPISGHTALYWYRQSLGQGPEFLIYFQGTGAADDSGLPNDRFFAVRPEGSVSTLKIQRTERGDSAVYLCASSLMPESDTQYFGPGTRLTVL.

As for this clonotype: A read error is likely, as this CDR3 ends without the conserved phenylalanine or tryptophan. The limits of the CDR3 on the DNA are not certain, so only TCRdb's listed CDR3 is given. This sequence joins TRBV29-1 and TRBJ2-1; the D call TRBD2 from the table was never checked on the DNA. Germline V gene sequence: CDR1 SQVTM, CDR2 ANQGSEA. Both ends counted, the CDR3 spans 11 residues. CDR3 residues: CSGRTSGTEFS.

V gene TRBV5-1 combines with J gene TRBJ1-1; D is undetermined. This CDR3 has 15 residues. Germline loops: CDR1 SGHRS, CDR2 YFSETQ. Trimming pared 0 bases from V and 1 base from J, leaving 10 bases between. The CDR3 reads CASSLAGMRNTEAFF. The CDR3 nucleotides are TGCGCCAGCAGCTTGGCCGGGATGCGGAACACTGAAGCTTTCTTT.

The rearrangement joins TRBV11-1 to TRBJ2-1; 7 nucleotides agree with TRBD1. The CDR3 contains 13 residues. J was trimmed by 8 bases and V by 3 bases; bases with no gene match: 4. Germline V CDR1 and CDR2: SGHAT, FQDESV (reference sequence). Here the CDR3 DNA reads TGTGCCAGCAGCTTGACAGGGAGCGATGAGCAGTTCTTC. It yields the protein CASSLTGSDEQFF.

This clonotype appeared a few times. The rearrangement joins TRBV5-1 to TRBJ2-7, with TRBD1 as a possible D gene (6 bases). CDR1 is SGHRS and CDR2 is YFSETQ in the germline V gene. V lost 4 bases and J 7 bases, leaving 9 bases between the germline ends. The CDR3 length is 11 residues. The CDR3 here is CASSATGEQYF. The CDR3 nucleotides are TGCGCCAGCAGCGCTACAGGGGAGCAGTACTTC.

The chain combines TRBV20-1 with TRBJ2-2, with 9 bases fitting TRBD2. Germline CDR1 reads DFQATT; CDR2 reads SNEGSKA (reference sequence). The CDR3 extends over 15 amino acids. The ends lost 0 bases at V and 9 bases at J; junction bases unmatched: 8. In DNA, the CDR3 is TGCAGTGCTAGAGATTCGGTAGCGGGAGTACGGGAGCTGTTTTTT. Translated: CSARDSVAGVRELFF.

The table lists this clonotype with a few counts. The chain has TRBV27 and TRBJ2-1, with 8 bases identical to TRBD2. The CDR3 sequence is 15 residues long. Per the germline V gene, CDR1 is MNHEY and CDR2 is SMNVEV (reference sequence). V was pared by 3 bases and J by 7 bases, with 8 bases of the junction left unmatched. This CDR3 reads CASSLVVGGGNEQFF. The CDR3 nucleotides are TGTGCCAGCAGTTTGGTGGTGGGCGGGGGGAATGAGCAGTTCTTC.

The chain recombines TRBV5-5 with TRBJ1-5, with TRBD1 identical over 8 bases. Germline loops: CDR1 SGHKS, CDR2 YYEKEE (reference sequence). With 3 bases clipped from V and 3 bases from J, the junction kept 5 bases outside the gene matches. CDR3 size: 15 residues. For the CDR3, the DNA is TGTGCCAGCAGCTCCGGACAGGGAGTCAATCAGCCCCAGCATTTT. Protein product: CASSSGQGVNQPQHF.

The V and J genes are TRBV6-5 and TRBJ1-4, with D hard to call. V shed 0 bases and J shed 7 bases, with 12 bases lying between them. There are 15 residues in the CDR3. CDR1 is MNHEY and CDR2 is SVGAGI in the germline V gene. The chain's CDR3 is CASSYSIPGPEKLFF. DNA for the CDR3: TGTGCCAGCAGTTACTCGATACCAGGCCCTGAAAAACTGTTTTTT.

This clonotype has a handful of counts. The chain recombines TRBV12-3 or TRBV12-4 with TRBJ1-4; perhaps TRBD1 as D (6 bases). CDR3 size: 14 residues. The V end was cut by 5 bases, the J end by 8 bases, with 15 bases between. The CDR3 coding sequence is TGTGCCAGCAGTCCTCGGGGGGCCTGGGAAAAACTGTTTTTT. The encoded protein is CASSPRGAWEKLFF.

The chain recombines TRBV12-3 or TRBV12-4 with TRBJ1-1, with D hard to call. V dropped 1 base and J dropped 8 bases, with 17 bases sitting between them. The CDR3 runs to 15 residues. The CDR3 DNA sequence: TGTGCCAGCAGTTTAGGAGTTTTTGGAGCTTCGGAAGCTTTCTTT. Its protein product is CASSLGVFGASEAFF.

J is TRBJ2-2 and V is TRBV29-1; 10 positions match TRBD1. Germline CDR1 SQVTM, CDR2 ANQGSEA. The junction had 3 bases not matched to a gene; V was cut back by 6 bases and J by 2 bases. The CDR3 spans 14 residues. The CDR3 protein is CSVGQGVNTGELFF. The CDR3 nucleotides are TGCAGCGTCGGACAGGGGGTCAACACCGGGGAGCTGTTTTTT.

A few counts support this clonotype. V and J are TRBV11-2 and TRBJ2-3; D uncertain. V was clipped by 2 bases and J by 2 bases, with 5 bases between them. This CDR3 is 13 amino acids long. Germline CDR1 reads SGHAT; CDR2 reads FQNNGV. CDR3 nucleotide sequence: TGTGCCAGCAGCTTACATAACACAGATACGCAGTATTTT. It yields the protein CASSLHNTDTQYF.

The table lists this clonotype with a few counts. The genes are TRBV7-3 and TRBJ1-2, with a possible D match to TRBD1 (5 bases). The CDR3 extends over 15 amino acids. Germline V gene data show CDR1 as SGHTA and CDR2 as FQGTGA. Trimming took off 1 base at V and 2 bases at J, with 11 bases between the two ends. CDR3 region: CASSLMVGVNYGYTF. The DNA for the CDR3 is TGTGCCAGCAGCTTAATGGTAGGGGTGAACTATGGCTACACCTTC.

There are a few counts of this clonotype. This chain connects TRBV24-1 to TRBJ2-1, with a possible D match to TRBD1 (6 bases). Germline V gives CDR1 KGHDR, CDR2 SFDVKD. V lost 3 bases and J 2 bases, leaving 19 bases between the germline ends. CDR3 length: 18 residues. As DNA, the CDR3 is TGTGCCACCAGTGATGCAACAGGGAGTACAAGGACCTACAATGAGCAGTTCTTC. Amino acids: CATSDATGSTRTYNEQFF.

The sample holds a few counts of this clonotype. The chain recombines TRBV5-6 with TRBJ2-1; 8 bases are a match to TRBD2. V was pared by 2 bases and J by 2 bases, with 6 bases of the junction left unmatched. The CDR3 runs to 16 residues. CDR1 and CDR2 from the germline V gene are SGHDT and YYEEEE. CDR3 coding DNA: TGTGCCAGCAGCTTTAGACTAGCGAATCCCTACAATGAGCAGTTCTTC. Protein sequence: CASSFRLANPYNEQFF.

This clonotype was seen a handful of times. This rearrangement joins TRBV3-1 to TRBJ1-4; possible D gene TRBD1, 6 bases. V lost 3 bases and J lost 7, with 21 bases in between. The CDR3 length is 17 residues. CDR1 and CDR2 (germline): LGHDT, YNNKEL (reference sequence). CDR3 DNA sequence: TGTGCCAGCAGCCACGGACTGAACAGGGCGAGGGGTGAAAAACTGTTTTTT. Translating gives CASSHGLNRARGEKLFF.

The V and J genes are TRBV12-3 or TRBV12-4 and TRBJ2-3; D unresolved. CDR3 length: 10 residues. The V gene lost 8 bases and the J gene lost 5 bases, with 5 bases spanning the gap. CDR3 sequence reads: CASGIDTQYF. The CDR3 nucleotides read TGTGCCAGCGGGATAGATACGCAGTATTTT.

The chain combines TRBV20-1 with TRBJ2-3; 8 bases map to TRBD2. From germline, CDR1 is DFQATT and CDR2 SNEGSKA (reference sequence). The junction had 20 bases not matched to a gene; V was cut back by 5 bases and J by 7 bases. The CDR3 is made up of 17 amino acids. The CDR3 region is CSAPSDRRSGAKNTQYF. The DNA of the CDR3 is TGCAGTGCTCCCTCTGACCGACGTAGCGGGGCTAAAAATACGCAGTATTTT.

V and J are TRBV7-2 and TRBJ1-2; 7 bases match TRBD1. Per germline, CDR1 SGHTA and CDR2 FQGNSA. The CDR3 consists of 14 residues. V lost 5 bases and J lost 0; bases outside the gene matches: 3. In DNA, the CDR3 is TGTGCCAGCAGCCGGGACAGCACTAACTATGGCTACACCTTC. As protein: CASSRDSTNYGYTF. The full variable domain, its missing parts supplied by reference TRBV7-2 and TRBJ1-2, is GAGVSQSPSNKVTEKGKDVELRCDPISGHTALYWYRQSLGQGLEFLIYFQGNSAPDKSGLPSDRFSAERTGGSVSTLTIQRTQQEDSAVYLCASSRDSTNYGYTFGSGTRLTVV.

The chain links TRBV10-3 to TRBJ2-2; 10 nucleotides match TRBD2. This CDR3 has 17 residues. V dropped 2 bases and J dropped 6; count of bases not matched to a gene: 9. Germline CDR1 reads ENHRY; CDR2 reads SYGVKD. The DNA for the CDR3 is TGTGCCATCAGTGAGCGAGGGCCTAGCGGGAGTTCCGGGGAGCTGTTTTTT. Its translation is CAISERGPSGSSGELFF.